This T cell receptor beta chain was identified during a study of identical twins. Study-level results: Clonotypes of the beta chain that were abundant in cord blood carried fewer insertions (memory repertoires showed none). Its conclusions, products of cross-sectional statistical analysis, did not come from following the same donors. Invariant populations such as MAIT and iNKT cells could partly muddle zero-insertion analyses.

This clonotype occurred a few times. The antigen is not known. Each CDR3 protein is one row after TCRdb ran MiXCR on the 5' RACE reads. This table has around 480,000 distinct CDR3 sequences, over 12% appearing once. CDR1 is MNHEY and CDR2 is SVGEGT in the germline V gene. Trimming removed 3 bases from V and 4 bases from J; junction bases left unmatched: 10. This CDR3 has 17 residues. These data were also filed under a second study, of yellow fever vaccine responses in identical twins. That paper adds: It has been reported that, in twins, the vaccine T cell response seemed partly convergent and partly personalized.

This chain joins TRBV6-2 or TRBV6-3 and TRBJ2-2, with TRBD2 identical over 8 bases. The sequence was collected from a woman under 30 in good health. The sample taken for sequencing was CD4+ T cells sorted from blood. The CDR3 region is CASSYERGGPLTGELFF. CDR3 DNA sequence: TGTGCCAGCAGTTATGAACGGGGGGGCCCCCTCACCGGGGAGCTGTTTTTT.